This TCR beta chain appears in the sequencing data of a study of T cell repertoires in cytomegalovirus infection. Study information: Recently identified HLA-C-restricted CMV epitopes were among the peptides used. Matching HLA type and CMV infection were both indicated by public TCR beta signatures. Study-level results: It was HLA-C-restricted CMV-specific TCR beta clonotypes that dominated the response ex vivo.

The length of the CDR3 is 16 residues. Trimming took 0 bases from V and 5 from J, leaving 16 bases between them. Looked up from germline, CDR1 is SEHNR and CDR2 is FQNEAQ (reference sequence). On this clonotype: The antigen remains unidentified.

TCRdb recomputed calls from the reads with MiXCR, one row per CDR3 protein. Of tens of thousands of distinct CDR3 sequences listed, around 23% are singletons. This chain links TRBV7-9 with TRBJ1-1; no firm D call. Sequenced here: CD8+ T cells from cultured PBMCs, sampled from culture after CMV antigen stimulation. This clonotype was obtained from a human donor in good health (CMV status not recorded). Some clones in this sample may be carry-over from other donors' samples. The CDR3 is CASSLALGSPVTEAFF. The CDR3 nucleotides are TGTGCCAGCAGCTTAGCGCTCGGCAGCCCCGTGACTGAAGCTTTCTTT.